The entry that follows covers one T cell receptor beta chain sequence. Its specificity is not known. The sample is drawn from a study of monozygotic twins with inflammatory bowel disease. Points from the study as a whole: No detectable difference in repertoire similarity separated concordant from discordant twins, possibly as a result of limited power.

This CDR3 is 15 amino acids long. UMIs that had a 6-nucleotide sample barcode were put in using template switching. TCRdb derives one entry per CDR3 protein from the 5' RACE reads, leaving out DNA. The sample totals some 330,000 distinct CDR3 sequences. The rearrangement uses TRBV21-1 and TRBJ2-7. TRBV21-1 is termed a pseudogene. The receptor comes from a human donor with ulcerative colitis or Crohn's disease, or a healthy co-twin of an affected twin (not recorded which). Sequenced sample: blood. CDR3 region: CASSNDLKSSYEQYF.